This paragraph reports one T cell receptor (beta chain). Antigen: not known. This sample was included in a study of shared clonotypes between healthy human individuals. Overall study results and limits: A handful of donors held around 5% of naive CD4 clonotypes in common.

Method: immunoSEQ multiplex PCR; TCRdb's copy keeps in-frame clones and lacks some. Of 1.5 million to 2.5 million clones in the sample, approximately 94% were seen once. The CDR3 covers 15 residues. V was clipped by 4 bases and J by 5 bases; unmatched bases: 13. In germline, CDR1 is SQVTM, CDR2 ANQGSEA. Naive CD8 cells lacked CD45RO and underwent positive selection for CCR7, leaving out terminally differentiated effector memory CD45RA+ cells. The receptor's source is a man aged 18 to 30 in good health. This sequence joins TRBV29-1 and TRBJ1-2; 7 nucleotides agree with TRBD1. The sample taken for sequencing was naive CD8+ T cells sorted from blood. As DNA, the CDR3 is TGCAGCGTTGTAGGGGAGCAGGGGGGAGCGTATGGCTACACCTTC. Translated, it gives CSVVGEQGGAYGYTF.